This is a list of T cell receptor beta chains from one sample in a study of cytomegalovirus exposure and HLA in healthy donors. The protocol was immunoSEQ multiplex PCR, while the TCRdb copy is restricted to in-frame clones and leaves out a portion. Of about 150,000 clones detected, 70% to 90% appear once; the ten largest clones hold more than 2%. The sample comprised PBMCs. Receptor source: a woman aged 18 to 35 in good health and CMV-seronegative. CDR3s include the opening cysteine and the closing phenylalanine or tryptophan. The D gene is left open where the match is weak. Part of the rows lack a size; the others show once, few, many or a class for expanded clones.

abundance: -
v_gene: TRBV19
j_gene: TRBJ2-3
d_gene: -
CDR3aa: CASSIVLTTSSTDTQYF
CDR3nt: TGTGCCAGTAGTATAGTACTTACTACCTCTAGCACAGATACGCAGTATTTT

abundance: -
v_gene: TRBV27
j_gene: TRBJ2-3
d_gene: -
CDR3aa: CASSSLDTDTQYF
CDR3nt: TGTGCCAGCAGTTCCTTAGACACAGATACGCAGTATTTT

abundance: -
v_gene: TRBV30
j_gene: TRBJ1-6
d_gene: TRBD1
CDR3aa: CAWRASDRGLVNSPLHF
CDR3nt: TGTGCCTGGAGAGCTTCGGACAGGGGGCTTGTAAATTCACCCCTCCACTTT

abundance: -
v_gene: TRBV9
j_gene: TRBJ2-7
d_gene: -
CDR3aa: CASSAQPRGGEQYF
CDR3nt: TGTGCCAGCAGCGCCCAGCCCCGGGGAGGTGAGCAGTACTTC

abundance: -
v_gene: TRBV5-4
j_gene: TRBJ2-6
d_gene: -
CDR3aa: CASSLKGAGANVLTF
CDR3nt: TGTGCCAGCAGCTTAAAAGGGGCTGGGGCCAACGTCCTGACTTTC

abundance: -
v_gene: TRBV9
j_gene: TRBJ2-2
d_gene: -
CDR3aa: CASSVSPGRKAGELFF
CDR3nt: TGTGCCAGCAGCGTCTCCCCGGGGAGGAAGGCCGGGGAGCTGTTTTTT

abundance: once
v_gene: TRBV5-1
j_gene: TRBJ2-2
d_gene: -
CDR3aa: CASSPSESTGELFF
CDR3nt: TGCGCCAGCAGCCCCTCGGAGAGCACCGGGGAGCTGTTTTTT

abundance: -
v_gene: TRBV29-1
j_gene: TRBJ2-3
d_gene: -
CDR3aa: CSVVTSEGSTDTQYF
CDR3nt: TGCAGCGTTGTGACATCGGAGGGAAGCACAGATACGCAGTATTTT

abundance: -
v_gene: TRBV5-1
j_gene: TRBJ1-2
d_gene: TRBD1
CDR3aa: CASADRDGGATNYGYTF
CDR3nt: TGCGCCAGCGCTGACAGGGATGGTGGGGCCACTAACTATGGCTACACCTTC

abundance: once
v_gene: TRBV28
j_gene: TRBJ2-7
d_gene: TRBD2
CDR3aa: CASRRRLAREQYF
CDR3nt: TGTGCCAGCAGACGCAGACTAGCGCGCGAGCAGTACTTC

abundance: -
v_gene: TRBV5-1
j_gene: TRBJ1-2
d_gene: -
CDR3aa: CASSFDGARLYGYTF
CDR3nt: TGCGCCAGCAGCTTCGATGGGGCCCGCCTCTATGGCTACACCTTC

abundance: -
v_gene: TRBV19
j_gene: TRBJ1-2
d_gene: -
CDR3aa: CASRSREGGYTF
CDR3nt: TGTGCCAGTAGGTCCAGGGAAGGTGGCTACACCTTC

abundance: -
v_gene: TRBV6-5
j_gene: TRBJ2-2
d_gene: -
CDR3aa: CASSYSAPPGELFF
CDR3nt: TGTGCCAGCAGTTACTCGGCTCCTCCCGGGGAGCTGTTTTTT

abundance: -
v_gene: TRBV2
j_gene: TRBJ2-7
d_gene: -
CDR3aa: CASTQGGAAYEQYF
CDR3nt: TGTGCCAGCACCCAAGGGGGGGCAGCCTACGAGCAGTACTTC

abundance: -
v_gene: TRBV9
j_gene: TRBJ2-1
d_gene: TRBD2
CDR3aa: CASSSRLAGYNEQFF
CDR3nt: TGTGCCAGCAGCTCCCGACTAGCGGGGTACAATGAGCAGTTCTTC

abundance: -
v_gene: TRBV7-2
j_gene: TRBJ2-7
d_gene: TRBD1
CDR3aa: CASSLGTGSYEQYF
CDR3nt: TGTGCCAGCAGCTTGGGGACAGGGTCCTACGAGCAGTACTTC

abundance: -
v_gene: TRBV6-5
j_gene: TRBJ2-1
d_gene: TRBD1
CDR3aa: CASSKDRQSYNEQFF
CDR3nt: TGTGCCAGCAGTAAGGACAGGCAATCCTACAATGAGCAGTTCTTC

abundance: -
v_gene: TRBV19
j_gene: TRBJ1-4
d_gene: TRBD1
CDR3aa: CASRDRGSAANEKLFF
CDR3nt: TGTGCCAGTAGAGACAGGGGAAGTGCGGCTAATGAAAAACTGTTTTTT

abundance: -
v_gene: TRBV7-2
j_gene: TRBJ2-3
d_gene: TRBD2
CDR3aa: CASSPQLAGGRDTQYF
CDR3nt: TGTGCCAGCAGCCCGCAACTAGCGGGAGGCAGGGATACGCAGTATTTT

abundance: -
v_gene: TRBV4-1
j_gene: TRBJ1-2
d_gene: TRBD1
CDR3aa: CASSLGQGYGYTF
CDR3nt: TGCGCCAGCAGCCTGGGACAGGGGTATGGCTACACCTTC

abundance: once
v_gene: TRBV7-7
j_gene: TRBJ2-1
d_gene: TRBD2
CDR3aa: CASSLGSSGNEQFF
CDR3nt: TGTGCTAGCAGCTTAGGGTCTAGCGGCAATGAGCAGTTCTTC

abundance: -
v_gene: TRBV5-1
j_gene: TRBJ2-6
d_gene: TRBD1
CDR3aa: CASRQDRSFSGANVLTF
CDR3nt: TGCGCCAGCAGACAGGACAGGTCGTTCTCTGGGGCCAACGTCCTGACTTTC

abundance: -
v_gene: TRBV25-1
j_gene: TRBJ2-3
d_gene: -
CDR3aa: CASRDTNTDTQYF
CDR3nt: TGTGCCAGCAGGGACACCAACACAGATACGCAGTATTTT

abundance: -
v_gene: TRBV9
j_gene: TRBJ2-2
d_gene: TRBD2
CDR3aa: CASSEPSGGATGELFF
CDR3nt: TGTGCCAGCAGCGAGCCTAGCGGGGGGGCCACCGGGGAGCTGTTTTTT

abundance: -
v_gene: TRBV18
j_gene: TRBJ2-2
d_gene: -
CDR3aa: CASSPVDIPNTGTGELFF
CDR3nt: TGTGCCAGCTCACCAGTGGACATACCAAATACGGGCACCGGGGAGCTGTTTTTT

abundance: -
v_gene: TRBV10-1
j_gene: TRBJ2-1
d_gene: TRBD2
CDR3aa: CASSGASGAEGNEQFF
CDR3nt: TGCGCCAGCAGTGGGGCTAGCGGGGCCGAGGGAAATGAGCAGTTCTTC

abundance: -
v_gene: TRBV15
j_gene: TRBJ1-1
d_gene: -
CDR3aa: CATTPGQVNTEAFF
CDR3nt: TGTGCCACGACACCGGGACAAGTGAACACTGAAGCTTTCTTT

abundance: -
v_gene: TRBV9
j_gene: TRBJ2-1
d_gene: -
CDR3aa: CASSVFGQSSYNEQFF
CDR3nt: TGTGCCAGCAGCGTATTCGGACAGAGCTCCTACAATGAGCAGTTCTTC

abundance: few
v_gene: TRBV4-1
j_gene: TRBJ1-5
d_gene: -
CDR3aa: CASSTTENQPQHF
CDR3nt: TGCGCCAGCAGCACGACAGAGAATCAGCCCCAGCATTTT

abundance: -
v_gene: TRBV28
j_gene: TRBJ2-7
d_gene: -
CDR3aa: CASWWGHPYEQYF
CDR3nt: TGTGCCAGCTGGTGGGGACACCCTTACGAGCAGTACTTC

abundance: -
v_gene: TRBV9
j_gene: TRBJ1-2
d_gene: -
CDR3aa: CASSPIDGDNYGYTF
CDR3nt: TGTGCCAGCAGCCCGATAGACGGAGATAACTATGGCTACACCTTC

abundance: -
v_gene: TRBV9
j_gene: TRBJ2-1
d_gene: TRBD2
CDR3aa: CASSARGLVAVDEQFF
CDR3nt: TGTGCCAGCAGCGCGCGAGGACTAGTGGCAGTCGATGAGCAGTTCTTC

abundance: -
v_gene: TRBV5-4
j_gene: TRBJ1-1
d_gene: TRBD1
CDR3aa: CASSAATGGVSAFF
CDR3nt: TGTGCCAGCAGCGCGGCAACAGGGGGCGTTTCAGCTTTCTTT

abundance: -
v_gene: TRBV9
j_gene: TRBJ2-1
d_gene: TRBD2
CDR3aa: CASSVEGLAGNNEQFF
CDR3nt: TGTGCCAGCAGCGTAGAGGGACTAGCGGGAAACAATGAGCAGTTCTTC

abundance: few
v_gene: TRBV19
j_gene: TRBJ1-3
d_gene: -
CDR3aa: CASSRGEPGNTIYF
CDR3nt: TGTGCCAGTAGTAGGGGGGAGCCTGGAAACACCATATATTTT

abundance: -
v_gene: TRBV11-2
j_gene: TRBJ2-3
d_gene: TRBD2
CDR3aa: CASAGLAGGVDTQYF
CDR3nt: TGTGCCTCGGCGGGGCTAGCGGGAGGCGTAGATACGCAGTATTTT

abundance: -
v_gene: TRBV19
j_gene: TRBJ2-1
d_gene: -
CDR3aa: CASSIQTDYYNEQFF
CDR3nt: TGTGCCAGTAGTATTCAGACAGATTACTACAATGAGCAGTTCTTC

abundance: -
v_gene: TRBV28
j_gene: TRBJ2-7
d_gene: -
CDR3aa: CASSQAYEQYF
CDR3nt: TGTGCCAGCAGTCAGGCCTACGAGCAGTACTTC

abundance: few
v_gene: TRBV30
j_gene: TRBJ1-1
d_gene: -
CDR3aa: CAGTSRGTEAFF
CDR3nt: TGTGCCGGTACTTCACGGGGAACTGAAGCTTTCTTT